Presented here are 24 T cell receptor beta chains from one specimen sequenced in a study of radiotherapy plus CTLA-4 blockade in lung cancer. Some clones are missing from TCRdb's copy, which holds only in-frame ones; the method was immunoSEQ multiplex PCR. Of over 80,000 clones listed, around nine tenths are singletons. The specimen was peripheral blood, collected from a patient treated with radiotherapy plus ipilimumab. All receptors come from a human donor with non-small cell lung cancer that progressed on radiotherapy plus ipilimumab.

This chain connects TRBV7-6 to TRBJ2-1; 9 bases match TRBD2. Per the germline V gene, CDR1 is SGHVS and CDR2 is FNYEAQ. Trimming cost V 5 bases and J 7 bases; bases outside gene matches: 12. The CDR3 consists of 16 residues. This CDR3 reads CASSERAGGPLNEQFF. The CDR3 nucleotides are TGTGCCAGCAGCGAACGTGCGGGAGGGCCGTTGAATGAGCAGTTCTTC.

This chain connects TRBV6-1 to TRBJ1-2; D not certain. V shed 2 bases and J shed 8 bases, with 18 bases lying between them. There are 15 residues in the CDR3. Per the germline V gene, CDR1 is MNHNS and CDR2 is SASEGT. The CDR3 reads CASSENTPTVVGYTF. The CDR3 DNA reads as TGTGCCAGCAGTGAAAACACCCCGACGGTTGTAGGCTACACCTTC.

This clone was counted a few times. The chain couples TRBV2 to TRBJ2-5; D not certain. The germline CDR1 and CDR2 sequences are SNHLY and FYNNEI. The CDR3 consists of 13 residues. V was clipped by 1 base and J by 4 bases, with 7 bases between them. The CDR3 nucleotides are TGTGCCAGCAGTGAAGGTGGGATAGAGACCCAGTACTTC. Its protein is CASSEGGIETQYF.

This clone was observed a handful of times. The genes are TRBV18 and TRBJ1-3, with unresolved D. The CDR3 is 14 residues long. Germline CDR1 reads KGHSH; CDR2 reads LQKENI. V was shortened by 2 bases and J by 0 bases, with 5 bases between the two germline ends. The CDR3 DNA is TGTGCCAGCTCACCAGACATCTCTGGAAACACCATATATTTT. Protein: CASSPDISGNTIYF.

The rearrangement uses TRBV29-1 and TRBJ1-6; D not certain. This CDR3 is built from 13 residues. Germline loops: CDR1 SQVTM, CDR2 ANQGSEA. Trimming shortened V by 4 bases and J by 2 bases, and 6 bases separated the two germline ends. CDR3 amino acids: CSVAYTYNSPLHF. The CDR3 DNA follows: TGCAGCGTTGCCTACACCTATAATTCACCCCTCCACTTT.

This clone was seen only a few times. The chain joins TRBV21-1 to TRBJ2-7; TRBD2, as called in the table, went unchecked against the DNA. TRBV21-1 counts as a pseudogene. The CDR3 covers 20 residues. The CDR3 DNA follows: TGTGCCAGCAGCAAAAGCACGAGGGGAAGGGGACTCCTGGAAGCATACGAGCAGTACTTC. As protein: CASSKSTRGRGLLEAYEQYF.

This rearrangement joins TRBV18 to TRBJ2-5, with D perhaps matching TRBD2 (6 bases). V was pared by 0 bases and J by 1 base, with 15 bases between. From germline, CDR1 is KGHSH and CDR2 LQKENI. This CDR3 region has 17 residues. Here the CDR3 reads CASSPPNGVLAQETQYF. CDR3 DNA: TGTGCCAGCTCACCACCGAACGGGGTACTAGCCCAAGAGACCCAGTACTTC.

The chain recombines TRBV18 with TRBJ1-5; 7 nucleotides line up with TRBD1. In germline, CDR1 is KGHSH, CDR2 LQKENI. V lost 4 bases, J lost 3 bases, and 6 bases stayed unmatched. The CDR3 extends over 15 amino acids. The CDR3 loop reads CASSRGQIINQPQHF. CDR3 nucleotides: TGTGCCAGCTCACGGGGACAGATCATCAATCAGCCCCAGCATTTT.

The chain couples TRBV27 to TRBJ2-5, with D perhaps assigned TRBD1 or TRBD2 (5 bases each). The J call may be incorrect, as the DNA end agrees better with TRBJ2-7. The germline gives CDR1 MNHEY, CDR2 SMNVEV (reference sequence). There are 14 residues in the CDR3. The CDR3 region is CASSLVGRYYEQYF. In nucleotides, the CDR3 is TGTGCCAGCAGTTTAGTGGGACGGTACTACGAGCAGTACTTC.

V usage is TRBV9 and J usage is TRBJ2-3; D is perhaps TRBD1 (5 bases). The CDR3 sequence is 14 residues long. Germline-derived CDR1 and CDR2 are SGDLS and YYNGEE. The V end was cut by 3 bases, the J end by 4 bases, with 12 bases between. This CDR3 is CASSAQSGPDTQYF. CDR3 DNA sequence: TGTGCCAGCAGCGCCCAGTCAGGGCCAGATACGCAGTATTTT. Variable domain in full (rest from reference TRBV9 and TRBJ2-3): DSGVTQTPKHLITATGQRVTLRCSPRSGDLSVYWYQQSLDQGLQFLIQYYNGEERAKGNILERFSAQQFPDLHSELNLSSLELGDSALYFCASSAQSGPDTQYFGPGTRLTVL.

The chain recombines TRBV7-9 with TRBJ1-1; a weak D match, TRBD1 (5 bases). V lost 3 bases and J 1 base, leaving 9 bases between the germline ends. The CDR3 contains 14 residues. Germline V gene sequence: CDR1 SEHNR, CDR2 FQNEAQ (reference sequence). The CDR3 reads CASSFRDGNTEAFF. The DNA of the CDR3 is TGTGCCAGCAGCTTCAGGGACGGGAACACTGAAGCTTTCTTT. The whole variable domain, remainder taken from reference TRBV7-9 and TRBJ1-1, is DTGVSQNPRHKITKRGQNVTFRCDPISEHNRLYWYRQTLGQGPEFLTYFQNEAQLEKSRLLSDRFSAERPKGSFSTLEIQRTEQGDSAMYLCASSFRDGNTEAFFGQGTRLTVV.

J is TRBJ2-2 and V is TRBV18; 10 nucleotides line up with TRBD1. Germline-derived CDR1 and CDR2 are KGHSH and LQKENI. The CDR3 is 17 residues long. The V and J ends lost 4 bases and 0 bases, in that order; junction bases with no gene match: 5. This CDR3 is CASSRRQGATNTGELFF. The CDR3 DNA is TGTGCCAGCTCACGGAGACAGGGGGCTACGAACACCGGGGAGCTGTTTTTT.

This chain connects TRBV6-5 to TRBJ2-7; possible D gene TRBD1, 5 bases. V shed 5 bases and J shed 1 base, with 12 bases lying between them. CDR3 length: 14 residues. Germline V gene sequence: CDR1 MNHEY, CDR2 SVGAGI. Written as DNA, the CDR3 is TGTGCCAGCAGTAGGGGTGGCGCATCCTACGAGCAGTACTTC. It yields the protein CASSRGGASYEQYF.

This clone was seen once. The chain carries TRBV18 and TRBJ2-3, with D perhaps being TRBD1 or TRBD2 (5 bases each). The CDR3 consists of 17 residues. V was shortened by 2 bases and J by 1 base, with 16 bases between the two germline ends. Germline CDR1 reads KGHSH; CDR2 reads LQKENI. CDR3 in amino acids: CASSPGIGQGGTDTQYF. Here the CDR3 DNA reads TGTGCCAGCTCACCAGGGATTGGGCAGGGAGGCACAGATACGCAGTATTTT.

This clone was counted only a few times. The chain carries TRBV5-4 and TRBJ1-2; TRBD1 is a possible D gene (6 bases). V was trimmed by 4 bases and J by 4 bases, leaving 11 bases between them. The CDR3 length is 13 residues. CDR1 and CDR2 from the germline V gene are SGHNT and YYREEE (reference sequence). In DNA, the CDR3 is TGTGCCAGCAGCCCTCGGGACACCTATGGCTACACCTTC. Translating gives CASSPRDTYGYTF.

CDR3 region: CASSSYATGGASSGNTIYF. CDR3 bases: TGTGCCAGCAGCTCTTACGCTACAGGGGGTGCCTCCTCTGGAAACACCATATATTTT. The chain employs TRBV7-2 and TRBJ1-3, with TRBD1 identical over 8 bases. J lost 0 bases, V lost 4 bases, and 14 bases had no gene match. This CDR3 is built from 19 residues. Germline-derived CDR1 and CDR2 are SGHTA and FQGNSA.

The chain joins TRBV16 to TRBJ1-2; D possibly corresponds to TRBD1 (6 bases). The V gene's germline CDR1 is KGHSY and CDR2 FQNENV. V dropped 4 bases and J dropped 6 bases, with 15 bases sitting between them. The CDR3 has 14 residues. The CDR3: CASSRSQGTDGYTF. The CDR3 coding sequence is TGTGCCAGCAGCCGCTCACAGGGAACGGATGGCTACACCTTC. Variable domain in full (rest from reference TRBV16 and TRBJ1-2): GEEVAQTPKHLVRGEGQKAKLYCAPIKGHSYVFWYQQVLKNEFKFLISFQNENVFDETGMPKERFSAKCLPNSPCSLEIQATKLEDSAVYFCASSRSQGTDGYTFGSGTRLTVV.

The chain couples TRBV4-1 to TRBJ2-1, with D possibly called TRBD1 or TRBD2 (5 bases each). The germline V and J ends were trimmed by 0 bases and 0 bases, with 9 bases remaining between them. The CDR3 is made up of 16 amino acids. The germline gives CDR1 MGHRA, CDR2 YSYEKL. This chain's CDR3 is CASSQETGLSYNEQFF. The CDR3 bases are TGCGCCAGCAGCCAAGAAACGGGGCTCTCCTACAATGAGCAGTTCTTC.

V gene TRBV28 combines with J gene TRBJ1-2, with unresolved D. The CDR3 is made up of 13 amino acids. Germline CDR1 reads MDHEN; CDR2 reads SYDVKM. Trimming took off 4 bases at V and 0 bases at J, with 6 bases between the two ends. The CDR3 region is CASSSGPNYGYTF. In DNA form, the CDR3 reads TGTGCCAGCAGTTCTGGACCTAACTATGGCTACACCTTC.

The chain joins TRBV20-1 to TRBJ1-4; a possible D gene is TRBD1 (5 bases). V was pared by 5 bases and J by 15 bases, with 16 bases between. The germline V gene encodes CDR1 DFQATT and CDR2 SNEGSKA (reference sequence). The CDR3 is made up of 11 amino acids. The CDR3 coding sequence is TGCAGTGCTGAATCGCTGGACAAGGTGTTTTTT. This translates into CSAESLDKVFF.

V is TRBV5-5 and J is TRBJ1-2, with 10 bases aligning to TRBD1. This CDR3 is built from 14 residues. CDR1 and CDR2 (germline): SGHKS, YYEKEE (reference sequence). Trimming at V came to 0 bases and at J to 5 bases, leaving 1 base not matched to a gene. CDR3 in DNA: TGTGCCAGCAGCTTGGGGGGACAGGGGTATGGCTACACCTTC. It encodes CASSLGGQGYGYTF.

Here the CDR3 reads CASRLLVMGNSPLHF. The CDR3 nucleotides read TGTGCCAGCAGACTTTTGGTTATGGGCAATTCACCCCTCCACTTT. The rearrangement uses TRBV27 and TRBJ1-6, with D uncertain. CDR1 and CDR2 from the germline V gene are MNHEY and SMNVEV (reference sequence). V was cut by 6 bases and J by 7 bases, with 16 bases left in between. The CDR3 is 15 amino acids.

A word on this clone: Other DNA sequences of this sample code for an identical CDR3. For the CDR3, the DNA is TGTGCCAGCAGCGTAGGGGGGAGCACAGATACGCAGTATTTT. Amino acids: CASSVGGSTDTQYF. This chain joins TRBV9 and TRBJ2-3; possibly TRBD1 or TRBD2 for D (5 bases each). The CDR3 consists of 14 residues. Per the germline V gene, CDR1 is SGDLS and CDR2 is YYNGEE. V dropped 0 bases and J dropped 0 bases, with 5 bases sitting between them.

The V and J genes are TRBV9 and TRBJ2-5; D is undetermined. The CDR3 consists of 13 residues. V lost 1 base and J 5 bases, leaving 9 bases between the germline ends. Germline V gene sequence: CDR1 SGDLS, CDR2 YYNGEE. The CDR3 here is CASSVTWSETQYF. The CDR3 DNA reads as TGTGCCAGCAGCGTAACGTGGTCGGAGACCCAGTACTTC.